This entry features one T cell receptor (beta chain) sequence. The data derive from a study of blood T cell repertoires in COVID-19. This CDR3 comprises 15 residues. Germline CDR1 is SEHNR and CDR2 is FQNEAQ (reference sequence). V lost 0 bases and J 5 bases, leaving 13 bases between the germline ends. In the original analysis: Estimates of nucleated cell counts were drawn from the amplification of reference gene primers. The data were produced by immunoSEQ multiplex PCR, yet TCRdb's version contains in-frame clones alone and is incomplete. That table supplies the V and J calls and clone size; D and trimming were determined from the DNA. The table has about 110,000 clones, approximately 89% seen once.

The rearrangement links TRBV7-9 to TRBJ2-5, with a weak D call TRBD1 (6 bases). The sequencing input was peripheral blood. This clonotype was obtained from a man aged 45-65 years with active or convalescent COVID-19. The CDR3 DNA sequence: TGTGCCAGCAGCTTAGCGGTTTCAGGGGTCGAGACCCAGTACTTC. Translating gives CASSLAVSGVETQYF.